What follows describes a single T cell receptor (beta chain). What this receptor recognizes is not known. The sample holds no much larger clone one base away, and base qualities are not on file. This sample was included in a study of blood T cell repertoires in COVID-19 (dated by TCRdb to between 2020 and 2021). The study in broad terms: The collaborator samples originated in the United States, Italy and Spain and spanned the acute and convalescent phases of COVID-19. The prospective study material was composed of cDNA or gDNA derived from T cells, B-cell-depleted T cells, or PBMCs. The dataset comprised deeply sampled blood TCRbeta repertoires from subjects exposed to, actively infected with, or recovered from COVID-19. The repertoires were released in a freely available public database meant as a resource for research on the immune response to SARS-CoV-2. The samples were drawn from two sources: the first 160 participants of the ongoing ImmuneRACE study, and approximately 1,300 subjects contributed by 6 global collaborators. The sample metadata nearly always contained a de-identified subject ID, COVID-19 status, age in years and sex. HLA class I and class II types, where available, came from metadata supplied by the sample provider rather than from assay-based typing.

Whole blood was collected in K2EDTA tubes by collaborating institutions according to the institutions' own protocols. For TCRbeta analysis, collaborators shipped samples in one of three forms: frozen whole blood, isolated PBMCs, or DNA extracted from either of those sample types. Overall study results and their limits: The amount of clinical and demographic metadata varied by source and participant and was provided uncurated.

TCRbeta CDR3 regions were amplified from genomic DNA by means of the immunoSEQ Assay, a bias-controlled multiplex PCR. Processing in the source paper ran as follows. The number of nucleated cells in each sample was estimated from the amplification of reference gene primers within the assay. To quantify the absolute abundance of each unique TCRbeta CDR3 rearrangement, sequence reads were collapsed and filtered. For each sample, productive Simpson clonality was calculated as the square root of Simpson's diversity index across productive rearrangements. TCRdb's version of the immuneACCESS table is confined to in-frame rearrangements and falls short of the full clone set. An unresolved V gene accounts for under half of the shortfall where checked; the remainder is of unknown origin. V, J and clone size reflect that table, while D and trimming were determined from the DNA. This sample lists approximately 50,000 clones; almost 95% were detected once. Of the sample, about 4.5% is held by the ten largest clones.

From the germline V gene (reference sequence), CDR1 is MNHEY and CDR2 is SMNVEV. Compared with germline, V lacks 4 bases and J lacks 10 bases; bases without a gene match: 16. From the cysteine up to the phenylalanine, the CDR3 has a length of 16 residues. The retained sequence is limited to the CDR3, 48 bases, with the frame set at the first base. The chain couples TRBV27 to TRBJ2-1, with 7 bases in between that match TRBD2. Specimen: peripheral blood. The source of this sequence is a man between 45 and 60 years old with active COVID-19. The sequence in DNA is TGTGCCAGCAGTTACGAAGCGGGGAATTCCCCGGGGGAGCAGTTCTTC. Its protein is CASSYEAGNSPGEQFF.